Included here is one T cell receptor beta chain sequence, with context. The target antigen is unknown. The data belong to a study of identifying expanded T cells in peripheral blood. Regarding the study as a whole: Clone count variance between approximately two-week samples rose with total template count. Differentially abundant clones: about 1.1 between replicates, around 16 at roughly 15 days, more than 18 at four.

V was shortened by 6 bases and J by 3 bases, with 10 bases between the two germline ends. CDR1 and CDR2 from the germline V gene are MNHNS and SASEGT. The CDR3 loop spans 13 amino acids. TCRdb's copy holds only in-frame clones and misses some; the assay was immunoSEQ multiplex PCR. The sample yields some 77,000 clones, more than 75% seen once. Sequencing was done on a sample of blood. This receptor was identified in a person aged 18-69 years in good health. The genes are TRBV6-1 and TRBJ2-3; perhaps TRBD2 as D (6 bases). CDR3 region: CASRISGTDTQYF. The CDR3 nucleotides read TGTGCCAGCAGAATAAGCGGGACAGATACGCAGTATTTT.